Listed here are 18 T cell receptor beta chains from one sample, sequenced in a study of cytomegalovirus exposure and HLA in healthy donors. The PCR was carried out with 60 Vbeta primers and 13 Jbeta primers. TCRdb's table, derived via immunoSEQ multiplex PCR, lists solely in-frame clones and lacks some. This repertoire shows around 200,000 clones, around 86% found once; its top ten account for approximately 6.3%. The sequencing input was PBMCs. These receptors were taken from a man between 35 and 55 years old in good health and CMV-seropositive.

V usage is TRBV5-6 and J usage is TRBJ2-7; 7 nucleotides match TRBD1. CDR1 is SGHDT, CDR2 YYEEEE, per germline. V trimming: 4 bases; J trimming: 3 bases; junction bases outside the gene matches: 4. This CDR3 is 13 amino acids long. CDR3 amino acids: CASSPGTVYEQYF. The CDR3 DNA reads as TGTGCCAGCAGCCCCGGGACAGTCTACGAGCAGTACTTC.

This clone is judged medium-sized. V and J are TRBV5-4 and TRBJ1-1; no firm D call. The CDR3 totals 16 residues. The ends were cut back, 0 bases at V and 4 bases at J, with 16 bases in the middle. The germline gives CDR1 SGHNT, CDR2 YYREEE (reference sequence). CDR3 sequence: CASSLGSGGLFTEAFF. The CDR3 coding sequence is TGTGCCAGCAGCTTGGGGTCCGGAGGGCTATTCACTGAAGCTTTCTTT.

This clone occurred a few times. The CDR3 sequence: CASSSTGFLTDGYTF. CDR3 DNA sequence: TGTGCCAGCAGCTCGACAGGGTTCCTTACAGATGGCTACACCTTC. The gene calls are TRBV11-1 and TRBJ1-2; 7 positions match TRBD1. Germline-derived CDR1 and CDR2 are SGHAT and FQDESV (reference sequence). This CDR3 is 15 amino acids long. V trimming: 4 bases; J trimming: 6 bases; junction bases outside the gene matches: 11.

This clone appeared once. In DNA form, the CDR3 reads TGTGCCAGCTCACCACCGGCGGCAGGGGCGGATAACTATGGCTACACCTTC. Amino acid sequence: CASSPPAAGADNYGYTF. The V and J genes are TRBV18 and TRBJ1-2; the D gene is possibly TRBD1 (6 bases). Germline V gene sequence: CDR1 KGHSH, CDR2 LQKENI. The V end was cut by 0 bases, the J end by 1 base, with 15 bases between. CDR3 size: 17 residues.

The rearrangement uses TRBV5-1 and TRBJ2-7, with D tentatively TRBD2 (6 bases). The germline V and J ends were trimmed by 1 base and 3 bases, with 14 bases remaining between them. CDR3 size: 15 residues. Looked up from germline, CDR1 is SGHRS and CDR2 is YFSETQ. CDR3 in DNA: TGCGCCAGCAGCTTGTTGGACTACGGGGACTACGAGCAGTACTTC. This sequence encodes CASSLLDYGDYEQYF.

CDR3 nucleotides: TGCAGCGTTGATGCGGAGGGGGGGCTTTATGGCTACACCTTC. It codes for CSVDAEGGLYGYTF. The rearrangement joins TRBV29-1 to TRBJ1-2; TRBD1 is a possible D gene (6 bases). Trimming cost V 3 bases and J 5 bases, with 16 bases left between them. CDR1 is SQVTM and CDR2 is ANQGSEA in the germline V gene. This CDR3 is built from 14 residues.

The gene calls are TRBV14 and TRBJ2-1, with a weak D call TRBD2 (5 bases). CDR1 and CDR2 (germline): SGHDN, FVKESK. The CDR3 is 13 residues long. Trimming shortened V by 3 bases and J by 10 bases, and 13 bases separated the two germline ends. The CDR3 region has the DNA TGTGCCAGCAGCCAGGCCCGGGGTCGGGAGCAGTTCTTC. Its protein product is CASSQARGREQFF.

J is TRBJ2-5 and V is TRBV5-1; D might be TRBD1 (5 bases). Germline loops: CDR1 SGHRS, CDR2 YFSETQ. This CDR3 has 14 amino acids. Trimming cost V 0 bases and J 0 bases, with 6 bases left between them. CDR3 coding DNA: TGCGCCAGCAGCTTGGGACAGAACCAAGAGACCCAGTACTTC. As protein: CASSLGQNQETQYF. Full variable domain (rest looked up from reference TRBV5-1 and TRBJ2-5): KAGVTQTPRYLIKTRGQQVTLSCSPISGHRSVSWYQQTPGQGLQFLFEYFSETQRNKGNFPGRFSGRQFSNSRSEMNVSTLELGDSALYLCASSLGQNQETQYFGPGTRLLVL.

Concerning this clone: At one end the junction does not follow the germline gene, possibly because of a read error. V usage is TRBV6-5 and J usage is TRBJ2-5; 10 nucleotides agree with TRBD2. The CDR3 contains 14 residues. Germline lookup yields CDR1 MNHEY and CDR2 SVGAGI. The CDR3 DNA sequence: TGTGCCAGCAGATCTAGCGGGGGTGGGGAGACCCGGTACTTC. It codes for CASRSSGGGETRYF.

In nucleotides, the CDR3 is TGTGCCAGCAGCTCGACAGGGGCGAACACTGAAGCTTTCTTT. Protein sequence: CASSSTGANTEAFF. The chain joins TRBV7-9 to TRBJ1-1; 8 bases agree with TRBD1. V was clipped by 4 bases and J by 1 base; unmatched bases: 2. Germline assignment: CDR1 SEHNR and CDR2 FQNEAQ (reference sequence). The CDR3 has 14 amino acids.

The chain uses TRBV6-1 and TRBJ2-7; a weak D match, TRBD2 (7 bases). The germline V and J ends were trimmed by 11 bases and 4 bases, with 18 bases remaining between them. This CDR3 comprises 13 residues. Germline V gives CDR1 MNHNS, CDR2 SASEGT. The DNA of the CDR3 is TGTGCCGCTGGGGGAGGGGGAGTATACGAGCAGTACTTC. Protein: CAAGGGGVYEQYF.

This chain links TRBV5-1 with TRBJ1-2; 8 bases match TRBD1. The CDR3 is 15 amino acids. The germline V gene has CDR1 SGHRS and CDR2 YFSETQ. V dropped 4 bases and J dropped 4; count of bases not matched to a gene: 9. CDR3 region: CASSLSSQGAYGYTF. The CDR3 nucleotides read TGCGCCAGCAGCCTCTCGAGCCAGGGGGCCTATGGCTACACCTTC.

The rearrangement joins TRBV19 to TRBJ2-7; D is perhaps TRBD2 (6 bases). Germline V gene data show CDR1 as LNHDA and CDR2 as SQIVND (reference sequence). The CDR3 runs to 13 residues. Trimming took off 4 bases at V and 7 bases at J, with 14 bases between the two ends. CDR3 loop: CASSRRESGEQYF. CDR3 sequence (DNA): TGTGCCAGTAGTAGGAGGGAATCGGGGGAGCAGTACTTC.

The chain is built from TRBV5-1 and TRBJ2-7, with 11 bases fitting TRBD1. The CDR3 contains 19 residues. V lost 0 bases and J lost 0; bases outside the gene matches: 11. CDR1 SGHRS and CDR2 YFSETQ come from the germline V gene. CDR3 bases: TGCGCCAGCAGCTTGGAGTTGGTCGGACAGGGGGCGTACTCCTACGAGCAGTACTTC. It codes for CASSLELVGQGAYSYEQYF.

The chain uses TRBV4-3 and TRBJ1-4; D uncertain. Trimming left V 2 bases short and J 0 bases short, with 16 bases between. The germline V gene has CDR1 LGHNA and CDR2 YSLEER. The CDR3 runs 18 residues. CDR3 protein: CASSQSPRLVATNEKLFF. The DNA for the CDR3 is TGCGCCAGCAGCCAATCCCCTCGACTTGTTGCAACTAATGAAAAACTGTTTTTT.

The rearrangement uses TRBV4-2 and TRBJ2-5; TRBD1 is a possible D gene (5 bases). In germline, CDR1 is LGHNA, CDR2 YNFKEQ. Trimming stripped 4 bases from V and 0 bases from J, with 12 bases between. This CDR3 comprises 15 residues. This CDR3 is CASSPVWTHQETQYF. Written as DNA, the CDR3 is TGTGCCAGCAGCCCCGTGTGGACACACCAAGAGACCCAGTACTTC.

This CDR3 is CASSSLDRGKETQYF. Written as DNA, the CDR3 is TGTGCCAGCAGCTCACTGGACAGGGGGAAAGAGACCCAGTACTTC. This rearrangement joins TRBV7-9 to TRBJ2-5; the match to TRBD1 covers 10 bases. Germline V gene lookup returns CDR1 SEHNR and CDR2 FQNEAQ (reference sequence). The CDR3 covers 15 residues. V shed 4 bases, J shed 3 bases, and the junction held 5 bases outside the gene matches.

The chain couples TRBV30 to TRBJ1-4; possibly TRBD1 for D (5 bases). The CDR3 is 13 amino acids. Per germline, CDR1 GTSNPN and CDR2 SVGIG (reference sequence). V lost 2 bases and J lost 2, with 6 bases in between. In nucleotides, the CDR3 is TGTGCCTGGAGTAGGGGTACTAATGAAAAACTGTTTTTT. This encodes CAWSRGTNEKLFF.